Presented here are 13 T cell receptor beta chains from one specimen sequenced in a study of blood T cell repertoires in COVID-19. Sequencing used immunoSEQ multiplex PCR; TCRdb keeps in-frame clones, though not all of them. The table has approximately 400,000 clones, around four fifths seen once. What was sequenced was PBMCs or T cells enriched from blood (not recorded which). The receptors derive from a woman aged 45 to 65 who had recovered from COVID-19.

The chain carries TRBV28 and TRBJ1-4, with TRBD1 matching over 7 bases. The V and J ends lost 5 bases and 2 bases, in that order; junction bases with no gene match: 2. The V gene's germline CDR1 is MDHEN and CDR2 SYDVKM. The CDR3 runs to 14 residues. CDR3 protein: CASSHRGTNEKLFF. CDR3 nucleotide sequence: TGTGCCAGCAGTCACAGGGGCACTAATGAAAAACTGTTTTTT.

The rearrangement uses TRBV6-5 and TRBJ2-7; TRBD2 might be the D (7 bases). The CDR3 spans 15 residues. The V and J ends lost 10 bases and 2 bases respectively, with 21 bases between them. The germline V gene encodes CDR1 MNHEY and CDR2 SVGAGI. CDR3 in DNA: TGTGCCACTCGACGGGGGGCAGCTGGGACCTACGAGCAGTACTTC. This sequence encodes CATRRGAAGTYEQYF.

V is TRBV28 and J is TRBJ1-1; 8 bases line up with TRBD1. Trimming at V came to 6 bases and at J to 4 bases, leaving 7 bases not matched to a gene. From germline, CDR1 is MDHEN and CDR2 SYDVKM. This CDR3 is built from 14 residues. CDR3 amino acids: CASRLQGGGTEAFF. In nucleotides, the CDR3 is TGTGCCAGCAGGTTACAGGGGGGAGGCACTGAAGCTTTCTTT.

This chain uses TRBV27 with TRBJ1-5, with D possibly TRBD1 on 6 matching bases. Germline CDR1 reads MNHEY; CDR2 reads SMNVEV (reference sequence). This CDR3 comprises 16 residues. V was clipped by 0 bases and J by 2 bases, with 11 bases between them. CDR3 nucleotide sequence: TGTGCCAGCAGTTTATCGGGGACAATAGGCAATCAGCCCCAGCATTTT. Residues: CASSLSGTIGNQPQHF.

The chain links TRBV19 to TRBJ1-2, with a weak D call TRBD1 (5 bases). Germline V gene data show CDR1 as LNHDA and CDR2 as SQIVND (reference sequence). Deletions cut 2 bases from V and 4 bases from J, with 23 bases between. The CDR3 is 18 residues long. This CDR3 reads CASSIRGDSAIYSYGYTF. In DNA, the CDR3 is TGTGCCAGTAGTATAAGAGGGGACTCAGCAATCTACTCCTATGGCTACACCTTC.

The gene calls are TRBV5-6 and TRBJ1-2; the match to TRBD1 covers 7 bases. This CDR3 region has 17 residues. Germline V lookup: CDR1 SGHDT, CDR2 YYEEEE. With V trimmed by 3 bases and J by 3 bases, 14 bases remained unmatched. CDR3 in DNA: TGTGCCAGCAGCTCAATCTGGGTGACAGGGAACCACTATGGCTACACCTTC. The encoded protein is CASSSIWVTGNHYGYTF.

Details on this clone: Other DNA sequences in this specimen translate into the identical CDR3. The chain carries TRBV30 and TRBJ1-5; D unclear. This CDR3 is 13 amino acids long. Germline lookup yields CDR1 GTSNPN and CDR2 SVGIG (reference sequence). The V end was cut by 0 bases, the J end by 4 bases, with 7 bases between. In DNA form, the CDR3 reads TGTGCCTGGAGTGTTCGGGAGAATCAGCCCCAGCATTTT. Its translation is CAWSVRENQPQHF. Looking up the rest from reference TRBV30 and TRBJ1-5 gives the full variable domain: SQTIHQWPATLVQPVGSPLSLECTVEGTSNPNLYWYRQAAGRGLQLLFYSVGIGQISSEVPQNLSASRPQDRQFILSSKKLLLSDSGFYLCAWSVRENQPQHFGDGTRLSIL.

The CDR3 here is CASSFGEGVDGYTF. In DNA form, the CDR3 reads TGTGCCAGCAGTTTTGGGGAAGGGGTCGATGGCTACACCTTC. V and J are TRBV27 and TRBJ1-2; D is possibly TRBD1 (5 bases). V dropped 3 bases and J dropped 6 bases, with 14 bases sitting between them. Germline V gives CDR1 MNHEY, CDR2 SMNVEV (reference sequence). This CDR3 spans 14 amino acids.

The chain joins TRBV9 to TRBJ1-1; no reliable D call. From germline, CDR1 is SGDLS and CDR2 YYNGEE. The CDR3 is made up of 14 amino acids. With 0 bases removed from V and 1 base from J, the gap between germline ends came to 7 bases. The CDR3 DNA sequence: TGTGCCAGCAGCGTAGCTCTAGGGAACACTGAAGCTTTCTTT. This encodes CASSVALGNTEAFF. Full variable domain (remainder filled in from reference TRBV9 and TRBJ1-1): DSGVTQTPKHLITATGQRVTLRCSPRSGDLSVYWYQQSLDQGLQFLIQYYNGEERAKGNILERFSAQQFPDLHSELNLSSLELGDSALYFCASSVALGNTEAFFGQGTRLTVV.

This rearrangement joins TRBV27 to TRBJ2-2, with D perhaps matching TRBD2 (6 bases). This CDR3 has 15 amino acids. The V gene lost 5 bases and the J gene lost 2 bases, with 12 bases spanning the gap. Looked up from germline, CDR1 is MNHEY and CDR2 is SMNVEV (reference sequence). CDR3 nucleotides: TGTGCCAGCAGTCCTGCGGGGCACAACACCGGGGAGCTGTTTTTT. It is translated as CASSPAGHNTGELFF.

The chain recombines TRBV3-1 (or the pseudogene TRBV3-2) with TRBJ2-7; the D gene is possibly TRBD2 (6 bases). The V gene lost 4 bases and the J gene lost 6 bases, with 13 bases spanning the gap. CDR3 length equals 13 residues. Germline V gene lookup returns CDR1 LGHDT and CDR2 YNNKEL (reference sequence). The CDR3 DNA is TGTGCCAGCAGCCCGGGACTGCTAGCCGAGCAGTACTTC. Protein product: CASSPGLLAEQYF.

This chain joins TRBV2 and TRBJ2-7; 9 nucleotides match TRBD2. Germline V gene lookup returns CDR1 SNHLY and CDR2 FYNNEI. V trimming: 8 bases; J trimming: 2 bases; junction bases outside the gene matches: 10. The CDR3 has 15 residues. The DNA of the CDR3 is TGTGCCAGCTGGTTCGGAGCGGGAGGCACCTACGAGCAGTACTTC. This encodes CASWFGAGGTYEQYF.

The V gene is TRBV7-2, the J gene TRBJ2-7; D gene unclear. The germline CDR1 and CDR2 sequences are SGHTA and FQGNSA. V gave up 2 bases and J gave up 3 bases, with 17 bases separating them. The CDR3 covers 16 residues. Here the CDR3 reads CASSLSLLNSRYEQYF. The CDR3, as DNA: TGTGCCAGCAGCTTAAGCCTCTTGAATAGTCGCTACGAGCAGTACTTC.